One and the same sample provided the 10 T cell receptor beta chains below, sequenced in a study of blood T cell repertoires in COVID-19. The protocol was immunoSEQ multiplex PCR, while the TCRdb copy is restricted to in-frame clones and leaves out a portion. The data show under 45,000 clones, approximately 80% seen once. Source material: peripheral blood. The origin of the receptors is a human donor with acute or convalescent COVID-19. The donor label of this sample is uncertain.

This clone is deemed medium-sized (0.01 to 0.1%). Mismatch with germline at one junction end may stem from a read error. This chain links TRBV27 with TRBJ1-2; a weak D match, TRBD1 (6 bases). The CDR3 totals 15 residues. From germline, CDR1 is MNHEY and CDR2 SMNVEV (reference sequence). The CDR3 reads CASSLSTGGGGGYTF. The CDR3 region has the DNA TGTGCCAGCAGTCTATCGACAGGTGGAGGAGGCGGCTACACCTTC.

The chain uses TRBV7-2 and TRBJ2-3; 14 bases align to TRBD2. The junction had 4 bases not matched to a gene; V was cut back by 0 bases and J by 8 bases. Germline lookup yields CDR1 SGHTA and CDR2 FQGNSA. The CDR3 has 16 residues. CDR3 protein: CASSLAGTSGSGTQYF. CDR3 nucleotides: TGTGCCAGCAGCTTAGCAGGGACTAGCGGGAGTGGTACGCAGTATTTT. Drawing the rest from reference TRBV7-2 and TRBJ2-3, the complete variable domain is GAGVSQSPSNKVTEKGKDVELRCDPISGHTALYWYRQSLGQGLEFLIYFQGNSAPDKSGLPSDRFSAERTGGSVSTLTIQRTQQEDSAVYLCASSLAGTSGSGTQYFGPGTRLTVL.

This rearrangement joins TRBV28 to TRBJ1-3; possible D gene TRBD1, 6 bases. Germline CDR1 and CDR2: MDHEN and SYDVKM. The CDR3 contains 14 residues. V was shortened by 10 bases and J by 2 bases, with 15 bases between the two germline ends. CDR3 nucleotide sequence: TGTGCCACTCAACAGGGTCCTACTGGAAACACCATATATTTT. It encodes CATQQGPTGNTIYF.

The V and J genes are TRBV5-5 and TRBJ2-7, with D possibly being TRBD2 (6 bases). The V gene lost 0 bases and the J gene lost 2 bases, with 9 bases spanning the gap. CDR3 length: 14 residues. CDR1 is SGHKS, CDR2 YYEKEE, per germline (reference sequence). CDR3: CASSLEAGPYEQYF. CDR3 DNA: TGTGCCAGCAGCTTGGAGGCGGGGCCCTACGAGCAGTACTTC. Full variable domain (rest looked up from reference TRBV5-5 and TRBJ2-7): DAGVTQSPTHLIKTRGQQVTLRCSPISGHKSVSWYQQVLGQGPQFIFQYYEKEERGRGNFPDRFSARQFPNYSSELNVNALLLGDSALYLCASSLEAGPYEQYFGPGTRLTVT.

This clone is a singleton in its sample. This chain joins TRBV27 and TRBJ1-6; D might be TRBD1 (5 bases). The CDR3 has 18 amino acids. From germline, CDR1 is MNHEY and CDR2 SMNVEV (reference sequence). V gave up 2 bases and J gave up 0 bases, with 14 bases separating them. The chain's CDR3 is CASSLVGGGSSYNSPLHF. CDR3 DNA sequence: TGTGCCAGCAGTTTAGTTGGGGGGGGGAGCTCCTATAATTCACCCCTCCACTTT.

The V gene is TRBV7-3, the J gene TRBJ2-5; 8 positions agree with TRBD2. The CDR3 is 15 residues long. The V segment lost 5 bases and the J segment 1 base; nucleotides outside the gene matches: 6. CDR1 is SGHTA, CDR2 FQGTGA, per germline. Here the CDR3 DNA reads TGTGCCAGCAGCCCGCGCGCGGGGGGCCAAGAGACCCAGTACTTC. Amino acid sequence: CASSPRAGGQETQYF.

The J gene is TRBJ1-1, the V gene TRBV11-2; no clear D. This CDR3 is 15 amino acids long. V dropped 0 bases and J dropped 1 base, with 9 bases sitting between them. From germline, CDR1 is SGHAT and CDR2 FQNNGV. The DNA for the CDR3 is TGTGCCAGCAGCTTAGATTGGGCAGCGAACACTGAAGCTTTCTTT. Its protein product is CASSLDWAANTEAFF.

The genes are TRBV5-4 and TRBJ2-3, with D maybe TRBD2 (6 bases). Trimming stripped 2 bases from V and 2 bases from J, with 15 bases between. Per germline, CDR1 SGHNT and CDR2 YYREEE (reference sequence). The CDR3 spans 16 residues. Written as DNA, the CDR3 is TGTGCCAGCAGCTTCGGCGGTAGCGGTTACACAGATACGCAGTATTTT. Its protein is CASSFGGSGYTDTQYF.

This rearrangement joins TRBV5-1 to TRBJ1-3, with 8 nucleotides matching TRBD1. The V gene end was trimmed by 3 bases and the J gene end by 3 bases; junction bases not matched to a gene: 5. Germline CDR1 is SGHRS and CDR2 is YFSETQ. The CDR3 runs to 15 residues. The CDR3 region has the DNA TGCGCCAGCAGCTCAGGACAGGGTATTGGAAACACCATATATTTT. Its protein is CASSSGQGIGNTIYF. The full variable domain, with the rest looked up from reference TRBV5-1 and TRBJ1-3, is KAGVTQTPRYLIKTRGQQVTLSCSPISGHRSVSWYQQTPGQGLQFLFEYFSETQRNKGNFPGRFSGRQFSNSRSEMNVSTLELGDSALYLCASSSGQGIGNTIYFGEGSWLTVV.

The chain links TRBV4-2 to TRBJ2-5, with 7 bases matching TRBD1. This CDR3 spans 16 amino acids. Germline trimming cut 3 bases from V and 3 bases from J; bases unmatched to any gene: 10. Germline V gives CDR1 LGHNA, CDR2 YNFKEQ. CDR3 loop: CASSQGTGTEEETQYF. The CDR3 nucleotides are TGTGCCAGCAGCCAGGGCACCGGGACAGAAGAAGAGACCCAGTACTTC.